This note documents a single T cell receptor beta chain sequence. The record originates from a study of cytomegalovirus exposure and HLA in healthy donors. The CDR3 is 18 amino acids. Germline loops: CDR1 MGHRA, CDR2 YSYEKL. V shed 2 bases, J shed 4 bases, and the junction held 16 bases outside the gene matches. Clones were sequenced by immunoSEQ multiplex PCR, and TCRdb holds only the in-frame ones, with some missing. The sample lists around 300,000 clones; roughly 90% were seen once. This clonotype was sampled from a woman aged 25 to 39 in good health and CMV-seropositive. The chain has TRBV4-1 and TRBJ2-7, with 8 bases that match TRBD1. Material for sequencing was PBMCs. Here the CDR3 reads CASSQRGAGGRVIYEQYF. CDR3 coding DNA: TGCGCCAGCAGCCAACGGGGAGCAGGGGGCCGGGTGATATACGAGCAGTACTTC.